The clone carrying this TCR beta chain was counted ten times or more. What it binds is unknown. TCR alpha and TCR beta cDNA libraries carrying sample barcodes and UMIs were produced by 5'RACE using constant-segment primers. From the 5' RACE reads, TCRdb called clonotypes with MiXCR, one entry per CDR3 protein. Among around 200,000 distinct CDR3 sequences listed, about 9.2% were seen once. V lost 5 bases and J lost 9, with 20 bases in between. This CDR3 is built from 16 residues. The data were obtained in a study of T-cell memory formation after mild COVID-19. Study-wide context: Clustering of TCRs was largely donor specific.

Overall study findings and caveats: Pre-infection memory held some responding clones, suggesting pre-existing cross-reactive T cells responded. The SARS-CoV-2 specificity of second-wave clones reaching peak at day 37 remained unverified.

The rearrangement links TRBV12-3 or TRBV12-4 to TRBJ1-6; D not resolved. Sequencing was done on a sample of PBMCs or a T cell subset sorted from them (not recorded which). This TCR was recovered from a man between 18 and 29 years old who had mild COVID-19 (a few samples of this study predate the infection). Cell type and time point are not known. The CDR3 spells CASSPQSNDFSSPLHF. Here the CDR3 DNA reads TGTGCCAGCAGTCCCCAGTCGAACGATTTCAGTTCACCCCTCCACTTT.